This T cell receptor (beta chain) was documented in a study of Graves' ophthalmopathy and Graves' hyperthyroidism (dated by TCRdb to 2016 to 2018). Concerning the study at large: Peripheral blood was collected at initial diagnosis, before any treatment. The study used TCR beta repertoire signatures to distinguish Graves' ophthalmopathy from Graves' hyperthyroidism and to predict progression to ophthalmopathy. The roughly 90 discovery patients were divided at random into training and test sets in a 7:3 ratio. Following sample collection, hyperthyroidism patients were given methimazole at a starting dose of 30 mg daily, and ophthalmopathy patients were given high-dose intravenous methylprednisolone. In more than five hyperthyroidism patients, T-cell repertoires of thyroid tissue and blood were compared. In total, under 150 blood samples were TCR-sequenced: some 40 ophthalmopathy, under 85 hyperthyroidism and approximately 17 hyperthyroidism-to-ophthalmopathy patients. An independent validation cohort was composed of some 19 hyperthyroidism patients and around 15 patients who later progressed from hyperthyroidism to ophthalmopathy. To explore V-J signatures that distinguish ophthalmopathy from hyperthyroidism, a discovery set of around 100 patients was enrolled, made up of 40 to 45 with ophthalmopathy and 55 to 65 with stable hyperthyroidism. On the study overall, not on this receptor specifically: Ophthalmopathy was separated from stable hyperthyroidism by the 13-signature model with about 85% sensitivity and approximately 84% specificity in cross-validation and with 80%/75% in the test set. In validation, the model predicted ophthalmopathy progression with about 71% sensitivity and around 72% specificity; some twelve predicted patients were CT-confirmed with GO in a median of around 6 months. Sample size was not predetermined statistically, and investigators were not blinded to group allocation. Most expanded thyroid clonotypes with frequency above 0.001 were also detected in blood, suggesting blood repertoires may reflect the thyroid immune response.

The CDR3 runs 13 residues from the cysteine to the phenylalanine. Only the CDR3 part of the read is kept: 39 bases, read in frame from the first base. Trimming at the junction amounts to 1 base on V and 5 bases on J, and the germline ends lie 8 bases apart. Stable hyperthyroidism was defined as no progression to ophthalmopathy within 18 months of follow-up. Hyperthyroidism patients were newly diagnosed, were aged 18 to 65 years, and had a disease duration under 2 months. Patients with other autoimmune diseases, uncontrolled infections, pregnancy or lactation were excluded from the study. Diagnosis relied on clinical symptoms, serum thyroxine, TRAb, thyroid ultrasound and orbital computed tomography. Ficoll-Paque density gradient centrifugation was used to isolate PBMCs from about 9 ml of fresh peripheral blood. Total RNA was extracted using Trizol reagent, and RNA quality was checked on an Agilent 2100 Bioanalyzer.

For repertoire sequencing, TCR beta CDR3 regions were amplified from RNA transcripts. HTBI primers and the Qiagen OneStep RT-PCR kit were used in a first-round RT-PCR, which was followed by a second-round multiplex PCR, size selection and purification. Sequencing of the libraries was carried out on an Illumina HiSeq2000 in paired-end mode with 100 bp reads. The original methods were these. SOAPnuke was used for read processing, and reads with adapters, uncalled bases, a mean Phred below 15, or no exact constant-primer or identifier match were discarded. COPE v1.2.5 was used to merge high-quality paired reads. Clonotypes were defined as unique nucleotide sequences and were aligned to IMGT TRB V, D and J references using MiTCR v1.1. The analysis was limited to V-J combinations with a frequency above 0.0001, which together covered approximately 99% of repertoires. For each V-J combination, a TCR clonal expansion and chaos score was defined as the ratio of F50 clonal expansion to chaos observed in the TCRdist matrix. Welch's t-statistics and random forest were used to narrow the features down to more than 10 V-J combinations, which were then fed into a naive Bayes classifier. Thyroid-blood repertoire similarity was quantified with the Morisita-Horn index. The public sequencing data were trimmed at Q25 with fastp and processed into clonotypes with MiXCR by TCRdb, which kept only in-frame beta chains. Records with the same CDR3 protein are collapsed into one entry carrying the most frequent genes and DNA. The V and J calls and clone size come from TCRdb's table, not from the authors' own analysis. This sample is represented by about 380,000 distinct CDR3 sequences; roughly 15% of them were singletons. The ten largest clones capture about 7% of the sample.

Notes on this clonotype: The clone's antigen remains unknown. Base qualities are missing; no much larger clone stands one base away.

Sequenced sample: peripheral blood. The sequence came from a woman between 18 and 29 years old with stable Graves' hyperthyroidism. Donor details come from another sample of the same person, matched by shared clones. This receptor chain uses TRBV12-3 or TRBV12-4 and TRBJ1-2; no D segment can be confidently identified. The nucleotide sequence is given as TGTGCCAGCAGTTTAGAACACAGATATGGCTACACCTTC. Translated, this gives CASSLEHRYGYTF.